The present T cell receptor (beta chain) was sequenced within a study of OX40 agonist ivuxolimab in advanced cancers. Study summary: A diagnosis of hepatocellular carcinoma, melanoma, renal cell or head and neck cancer was present in dose-escalation patients.

Germline CDR1 and CDR2: LNHDA and SQIVND (reference sequence). Trimming took 0 bases from V and 2 from J, leaving 7 bases between them. This CDR3 has 14 amino acids. The table came from immunoSEQ multiplex PCR; TCRdb's copy has only in-frame clones and leaves some out. The table lists more than 50,000 clones, over 70% of them singletons. This clonotype was obtained from an adult with an advanced solid tumor such as melanoma, head and neck, liver or kidney cancer. The sequences come from CD4+ or CD8+ T cells sorted from blood, collected in a trial of the OX40 agonist ivuxolimab. This chain joins TRBV19 and TRBJ1-1; D is undetermined. The CDR3 region is CASSIDQFNTEAFF. The DNA for the CDR3 is TGTGCCAGTAGTATAGATCAGTTTAACACTGAAGCTTTCTTT.